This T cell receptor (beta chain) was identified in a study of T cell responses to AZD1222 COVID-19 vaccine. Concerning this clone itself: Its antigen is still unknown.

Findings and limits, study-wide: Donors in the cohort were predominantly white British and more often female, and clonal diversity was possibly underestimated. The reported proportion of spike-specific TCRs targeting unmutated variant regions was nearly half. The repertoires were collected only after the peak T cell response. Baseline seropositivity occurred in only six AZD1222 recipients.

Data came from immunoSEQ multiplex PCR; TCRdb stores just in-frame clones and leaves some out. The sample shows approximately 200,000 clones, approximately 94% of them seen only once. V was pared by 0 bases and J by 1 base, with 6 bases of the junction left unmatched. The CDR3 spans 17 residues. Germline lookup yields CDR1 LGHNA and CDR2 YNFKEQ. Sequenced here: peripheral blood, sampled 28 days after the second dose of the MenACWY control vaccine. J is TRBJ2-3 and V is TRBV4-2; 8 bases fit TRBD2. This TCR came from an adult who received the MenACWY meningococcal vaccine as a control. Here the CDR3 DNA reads TGTGCCAGCAGCCAAGATGTTGCCGGGGGGGGCACAGATACGCAGTATTTT. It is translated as CASSQDVAGGGTDTQYF.